This TCR beta chain came from a study of PD-1 blockade in classical Hodgkin lymphoma. Study-wide results and limits: With CD4+ cells, TCR diversity rose significantly by C4D1, but not with CD8+ cells.

As concerns this clone: Its antigen is still unknown.

Germline V gene sequence: CDR1 PRHDT, CDR2 FYEKMQ (reference sequence). V gave up 5 bases and J gave up 1 base, with 15 bases separating them. The CDR3 extends over 15 amino acids. After autologous stem cell transplantation all patients relapsed, and prior brentuximab vedotin exposure differed between cohorts. The data were produced by immunoSEQ multiplex PCR, yet TCRdb's version contains in-frame clones alone and is incomplete. In the table there are about 90,000 clones, 92% of which are singletons. This TCR derives from a human donor with classical Hodgkin lymphoma. The sequencing here drew on peripheral blood mononuclear cells (PBMCs), taken before the second cycle of nivolumab. This rearrangement joins TRBV13 to TRBJ2-7; the D gene is possibly TRBD1 (6 bases). DNA for the CDR3: TGTGCCAGCAGCAACACAGGGAATTATTCCTACGAGCAGTACTTC. It specifies CASSNTGNYSYEQYF.